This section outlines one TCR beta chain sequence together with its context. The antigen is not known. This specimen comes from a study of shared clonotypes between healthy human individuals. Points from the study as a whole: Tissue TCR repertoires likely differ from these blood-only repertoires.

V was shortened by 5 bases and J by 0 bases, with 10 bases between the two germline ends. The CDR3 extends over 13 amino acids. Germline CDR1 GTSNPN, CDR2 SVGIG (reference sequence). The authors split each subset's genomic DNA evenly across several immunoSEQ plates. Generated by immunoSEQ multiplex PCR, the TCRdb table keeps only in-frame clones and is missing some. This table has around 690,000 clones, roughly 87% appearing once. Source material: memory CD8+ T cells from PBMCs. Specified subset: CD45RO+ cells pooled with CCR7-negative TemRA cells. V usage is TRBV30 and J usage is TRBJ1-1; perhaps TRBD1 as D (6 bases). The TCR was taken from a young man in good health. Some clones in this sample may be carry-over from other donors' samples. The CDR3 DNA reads TGTGCCTGGGGGCAGGGGTTGAACACTGAAGCTTTCTTT. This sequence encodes CAWGQGLNTEAFF.